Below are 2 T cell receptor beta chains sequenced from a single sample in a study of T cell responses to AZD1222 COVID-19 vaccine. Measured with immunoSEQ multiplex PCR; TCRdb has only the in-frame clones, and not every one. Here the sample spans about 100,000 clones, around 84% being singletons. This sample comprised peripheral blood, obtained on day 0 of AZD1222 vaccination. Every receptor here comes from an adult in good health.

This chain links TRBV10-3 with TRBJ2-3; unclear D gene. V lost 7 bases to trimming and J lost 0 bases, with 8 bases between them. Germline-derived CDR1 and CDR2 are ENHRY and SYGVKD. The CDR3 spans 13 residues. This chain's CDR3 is CAIISDSTDTQYF. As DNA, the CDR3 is TGTGCCATCATTTCCGACAGCACAGATACGCAGTATTTT.

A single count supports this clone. The CDR3 sequence is CASSLSAAPGNTIYF. The DNA for the CDR3 is TGTGCCAGCAGCTTGTCGGCAGCTCCTGGAAACACCATATATTTT. The chain employs TRBV5-4 and TRBJ1-3; D remains ambiguous. The CDR3 consists of 15 residues. Germline V lookup: CDR1 SGHNT, CDR2 YYREEE (reference sequence). Between the trimmed V and J ends, which lost 1 base and 2 bases, there was a span of 10 bases.